The T cell receptor beta chain under discussion was sequenced for a study of regulatory T cells in long-lasting Graves disease. Building of the TCR beta libraries involved iRepertoire HTBI primers and Arm-PCR of CDR3 regions. TCRdb reprocessed the multiplex PCR reads with MiXCR, giving one entry per CDR3 protein. Among roughly 360,000 distinct CDR3 sequences listed, 10% to 15% were seen once. The CDR3 is 14 amino acids. Germline V gene sequence: CDR1 MNHEY, CDR2 SMNVEV (reference sequence). V lost 6 bases, J lost 3 bases, and 15 bases lay in between. Time point given: newly diagnosed GD, antithyroid drugs for less than 3 months. PBMC-derived RNA was used for the TCR library. The same sample was also studied in work on T cells in Graves' hyperthyroidism and ophthalmopathy.

The material sequenced was peripheral blood mononuclear cells (PBMCs), taken at new diagnosis, from a patient treated with antithyroid drugs. This sequence originates from a woman aged 18-29 years with Graves disease. This rearrangement joins TRBV27 to TRBJ2-7, with D possibly being TRBD1 or TRBD2 (5 bases each). The CDR3 DNA follows: TGTGCCAGCAGCCGCCGGGGCGGAAGCTACGAGCAGTACTTC. Encoded protein: CASSRRGGSYEQYF.